At least ten counts were recorded for the clone carrying this T cell receptor (beta chain). Its matching antigen is unknown. Via MiXCR, TCRdb re-called the 5' RACE reads, giving one row per CDR3 protein. The data show 2,500 or so distinct CDR3 sequences, about 5.8% seen once. CDR3 length equals 13 residues. Germline V gives CDR1 SQVTM, CDR2 ANQGSEA. Deletions cut 8 bases from V and 5 bases from J, with 18 bases between. The sample belongs to a study of spatial heterogeneity in lung cancer. General study findings and limits: Expanded intratumoral alpha and beta TCR counts tracked tumor mutation counts.

Time point reported: sample taken at primary tumor resection. Donors were over 70 untreated early-stage non-small cell lung cancer patients. Whole RNA, which was extracted from tumor, nontumor lung tissue or frozen PBMC, was sequenced without any cell sorting. The sample here was lung tumor tissue, taken at surgery. V and J are TRBV29-1 and TRBJ2-5; D is perhaps TRBD2 (5 bases). The clonotype comes from a male donor with early-stage non-small cell lung cancer. The CDR3 nucleotides are TGCAGCTCCCAGCGGTCCGCGAGGGAGACCCAGTACTTC. This translates into CSSQRSARETQYF. Using reference TRBV29-1 and TRBJ2-5 for the parts outside the CDR3, the full variable domain is SAVISQKPSRDICQRGTSLTIQCQVDSQVTMMFWYRQQPGQSLTLIATANQGSEATYESGFVIDKFPISRPNLTFSTLTVSNMSPEDSSIYLCSSQRSARETQYFGPGTRLLVL.